The sequence of this T cell receptor (beta chain) was determined in a study of blood T cell repertoires in COVID-19. The protocol was immunoSEQ multiplex PCR, while the TCRdb copy is restricted to in-frame clones and leaves out a portion. The sample comprises 110,000 to 150,000 clones, roughly 90% of which are singletons, and less than 2% rests with the top ten. This CDR3 is built from 14 residues. CDR1 SGHDT and CDR2 YYEEEE come from the germline V gene. The ends were cut back, 4 bases at V and 5 bases at J, with 13 bases in the middle. The sample was peripheral blood. The TCR sequence derives from a man aged 65-85 years with acute or convalescent COVID-19. The chain recombines TRBV5-6 with TRBJ2-1; no clear D. Written as DNA, the CDR3 is TGTGCCAGCAGCCACCCGACTGTTCACAATGAGCAGTTCTTC. Protein product: CASSHPTVHNEQFF.